What follows is one T cell receptor (beta chain) and its context. This sample is part of a study of Ad26.COV2.S vaccination and SARS-CoV-2 variants. Data came from immunoSEQ multiplex PCR; TCRdb stores just in-frame clones and leaves some out. The repertoire holds 350,000 to 500,000 clones, with 75% to 95% as singletons. Stated treatment: about 20 received Ad26.COV2.S at low or high dose, single or two shots; roughly five received placebo; per-sample allocation not given. Vaccine and placebo recipients were sampled on day 63 after the first injection. The CDR3 loop spans 14 amino acids. Trimming took off 5 bases at V and 2 bases at J, with 12 bases between the two ends. CDR1 is SEHNR and CDR2 is FQNEAQ in the germline V gene (reference sequence).

The source is a person aged 18-65 years who received the Ad26.COV2.S COVID-19 vaccine or a placebo. The V and J genes are TRBV7-9 and TRBJ1-2, with D perhaps matching TRBD1 (5 bases). Sample: peripheral blood, taken in a trial of Ad26.COV2.S vaccine versus placebo. The CDR3 coding sequence is TGTGCCAGCAGCCTTCGGACATCCAACTATGGCTACACCTTC. Translation gives CASSLRTSNYGYTF.